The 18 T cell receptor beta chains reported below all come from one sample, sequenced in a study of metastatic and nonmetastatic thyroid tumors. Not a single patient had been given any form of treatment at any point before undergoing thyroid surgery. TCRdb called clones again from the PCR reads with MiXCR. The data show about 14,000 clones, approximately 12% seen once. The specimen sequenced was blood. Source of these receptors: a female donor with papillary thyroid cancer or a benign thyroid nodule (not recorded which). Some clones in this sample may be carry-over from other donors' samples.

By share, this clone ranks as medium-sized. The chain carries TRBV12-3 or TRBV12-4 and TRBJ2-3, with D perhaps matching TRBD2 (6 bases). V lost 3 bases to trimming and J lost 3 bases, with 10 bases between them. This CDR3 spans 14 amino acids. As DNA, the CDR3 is TGTGCCAGCAGTTTTGCTAGCGCTACAGATACGCAGTATTTT. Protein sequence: CASSFASATDTQYF.

The CDR3 sequence is CASSTLVRSNEQFF. CDR3 nucleotides: TGTGCCAGCAGCACACTCGTCCGGTCGAATGAGCAGTTCTTC. The chain joins TRBV11-2 to TRBJ2-1; D is undetermined. CDR1 SGHAT and CDR2 FQNNGV come from the germline V gene. This CDR3 spans 14 amino acids. Trimming cost V 5 bases and J 7 bases, with 15 bases left between them.

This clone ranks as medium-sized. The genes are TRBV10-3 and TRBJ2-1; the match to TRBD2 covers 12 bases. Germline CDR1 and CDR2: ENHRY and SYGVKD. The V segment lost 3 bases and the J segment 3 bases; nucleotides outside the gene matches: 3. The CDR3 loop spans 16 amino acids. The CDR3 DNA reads TGTGCCATCAGTGATTCGGGACTAGCGGGCTACAATGAGCAGTTCTTC. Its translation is CAISDSGLAGYNEQFF.

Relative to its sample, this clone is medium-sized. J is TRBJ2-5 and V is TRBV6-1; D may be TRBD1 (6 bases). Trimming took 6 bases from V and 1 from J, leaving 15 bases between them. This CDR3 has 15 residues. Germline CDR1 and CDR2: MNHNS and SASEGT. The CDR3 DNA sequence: TGTGCCAGCAGGTATTGGACAGATGGCCAAGAGACCCAGTACTTC. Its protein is CASRYWTDGQETQYF.

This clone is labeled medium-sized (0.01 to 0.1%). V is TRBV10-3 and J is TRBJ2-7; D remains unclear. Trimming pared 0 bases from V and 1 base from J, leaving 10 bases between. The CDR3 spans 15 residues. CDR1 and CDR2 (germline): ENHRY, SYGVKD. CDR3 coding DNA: TGTGCCATCAGTGAGTCGACGGGCAGGTCCTACGAGCAGTACTTC. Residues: CAISESTGRSYEQYF.

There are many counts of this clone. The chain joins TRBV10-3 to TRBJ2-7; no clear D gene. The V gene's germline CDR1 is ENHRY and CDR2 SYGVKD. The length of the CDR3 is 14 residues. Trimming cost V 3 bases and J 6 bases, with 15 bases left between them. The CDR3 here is CAISETRFRGEQYF. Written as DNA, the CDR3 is TGTGCCATCAGTGAAACCCGGTTTCGTGGCGAGCAGTACTTC.

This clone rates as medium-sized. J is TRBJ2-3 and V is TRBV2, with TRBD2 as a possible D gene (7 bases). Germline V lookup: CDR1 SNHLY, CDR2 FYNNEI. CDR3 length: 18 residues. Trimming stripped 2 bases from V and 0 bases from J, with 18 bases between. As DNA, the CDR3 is TGTGCCAGCAGTGAAAGTATTTTCGGGGGGCGAAGCACAGATACGCAGTATTTT. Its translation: CASSESIFGGRSTDTQYF.

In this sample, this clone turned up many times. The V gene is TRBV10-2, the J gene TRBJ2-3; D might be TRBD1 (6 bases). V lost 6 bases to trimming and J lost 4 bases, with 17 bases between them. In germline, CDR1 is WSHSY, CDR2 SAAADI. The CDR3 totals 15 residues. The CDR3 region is CASSSKTGISDTQYF. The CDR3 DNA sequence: TGCGCCAGCAGCTCCAAAACAGGGATTTCAGATACGCAGTATTTT.

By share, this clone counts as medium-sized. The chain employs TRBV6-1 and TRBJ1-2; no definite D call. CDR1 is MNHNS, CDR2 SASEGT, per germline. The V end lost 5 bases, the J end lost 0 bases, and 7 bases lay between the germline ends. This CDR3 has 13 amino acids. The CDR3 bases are TGTGCCAGCAGTCCCAGAGCTAACTATGGCTACACCTTC. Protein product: CASSPRANYGYTF.

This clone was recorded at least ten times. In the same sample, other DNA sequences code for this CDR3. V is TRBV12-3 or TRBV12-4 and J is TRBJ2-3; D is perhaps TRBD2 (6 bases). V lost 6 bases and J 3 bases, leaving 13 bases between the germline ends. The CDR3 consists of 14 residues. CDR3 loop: CASSSWTKTDTQYF. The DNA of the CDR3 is TGTGCCAGCAGCTCTTGGACTAAAACAGATACGCAGTATTTT.

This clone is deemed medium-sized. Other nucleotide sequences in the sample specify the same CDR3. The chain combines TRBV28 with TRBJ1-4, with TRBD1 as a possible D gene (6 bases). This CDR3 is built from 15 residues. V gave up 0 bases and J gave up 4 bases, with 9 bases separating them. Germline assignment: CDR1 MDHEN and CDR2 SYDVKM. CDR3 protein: CASSLWQGSNEKLFF. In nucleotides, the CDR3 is TGTGCCAGCAGTTTATGGCAGGGGAGTAATGAAAAACTGTTTTTT. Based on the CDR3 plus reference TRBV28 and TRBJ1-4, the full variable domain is DVKVTQSSRYLVKRTGEKVFLECVQDMDHENMFWYRQDPGLGLRLIYFSYDVKMKEKGDIPEGYSVSREKKERFSLILESASTNQTSMYLCASSLWQGSNEKLFFGSGTQLSVL.

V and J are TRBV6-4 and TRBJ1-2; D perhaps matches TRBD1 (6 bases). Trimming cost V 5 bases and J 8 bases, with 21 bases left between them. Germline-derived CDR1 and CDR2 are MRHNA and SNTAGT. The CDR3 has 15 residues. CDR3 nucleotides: TGTGCCAGCAGTACGACCTCAAGTGCAGGGGCCGGCTACACCTTC. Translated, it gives CASSTTSSAGAGYTF.

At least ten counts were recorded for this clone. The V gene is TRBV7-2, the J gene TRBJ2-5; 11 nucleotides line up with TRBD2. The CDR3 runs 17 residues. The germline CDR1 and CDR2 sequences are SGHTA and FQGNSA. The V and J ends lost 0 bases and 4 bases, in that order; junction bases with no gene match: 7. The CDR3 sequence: CASSLAPSGGLGETQYF. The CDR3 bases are TGTGCCAGCAGCTTAGCCCCTAGCGGGGGGCTGGGAGAGACCCAGTACTTC.

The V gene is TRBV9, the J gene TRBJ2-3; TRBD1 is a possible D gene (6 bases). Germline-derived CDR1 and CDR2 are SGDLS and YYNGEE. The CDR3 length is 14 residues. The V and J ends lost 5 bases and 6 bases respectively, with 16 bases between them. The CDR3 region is CASRLIQGYDTQYF. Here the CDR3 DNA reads TGTGCCAGCAGACTAATACAGGGATACGATACGCAGTATTTT.

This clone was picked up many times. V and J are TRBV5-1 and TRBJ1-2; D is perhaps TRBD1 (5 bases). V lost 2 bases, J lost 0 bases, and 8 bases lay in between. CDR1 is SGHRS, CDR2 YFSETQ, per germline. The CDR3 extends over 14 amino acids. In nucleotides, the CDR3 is TGCGCCAGCAGCTTAGGGGCGACTAACTATGGCTACACCTTC. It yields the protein CASSLGATNYGYTF.

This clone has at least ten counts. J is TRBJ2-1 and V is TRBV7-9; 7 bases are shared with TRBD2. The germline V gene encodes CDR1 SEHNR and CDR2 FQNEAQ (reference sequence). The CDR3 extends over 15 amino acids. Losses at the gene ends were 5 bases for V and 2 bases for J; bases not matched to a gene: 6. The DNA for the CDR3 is TGTGCCAGCAGCCCAGCGGGGAGCCCCTACAATGAGCAGTTCTTC. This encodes CASSPAGSPYNEQFF.

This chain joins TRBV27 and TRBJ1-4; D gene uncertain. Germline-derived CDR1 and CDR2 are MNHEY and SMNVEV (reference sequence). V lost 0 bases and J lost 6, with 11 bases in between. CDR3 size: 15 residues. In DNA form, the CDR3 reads TGTGCCAGCAGTTTATCATGGCCTCCCGATGAAAAACTGTTTTTT. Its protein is CASSLSWPPDEKLFF.

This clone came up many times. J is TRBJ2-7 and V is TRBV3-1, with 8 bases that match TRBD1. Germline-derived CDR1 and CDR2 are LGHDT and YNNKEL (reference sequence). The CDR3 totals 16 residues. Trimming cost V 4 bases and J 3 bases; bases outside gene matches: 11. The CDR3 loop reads CASSLNPGGASYEQYF. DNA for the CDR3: TGTGCCAGCAGCCTCAATCCAGGGGGCGCGAGCTACGAGCAGTACTTC.